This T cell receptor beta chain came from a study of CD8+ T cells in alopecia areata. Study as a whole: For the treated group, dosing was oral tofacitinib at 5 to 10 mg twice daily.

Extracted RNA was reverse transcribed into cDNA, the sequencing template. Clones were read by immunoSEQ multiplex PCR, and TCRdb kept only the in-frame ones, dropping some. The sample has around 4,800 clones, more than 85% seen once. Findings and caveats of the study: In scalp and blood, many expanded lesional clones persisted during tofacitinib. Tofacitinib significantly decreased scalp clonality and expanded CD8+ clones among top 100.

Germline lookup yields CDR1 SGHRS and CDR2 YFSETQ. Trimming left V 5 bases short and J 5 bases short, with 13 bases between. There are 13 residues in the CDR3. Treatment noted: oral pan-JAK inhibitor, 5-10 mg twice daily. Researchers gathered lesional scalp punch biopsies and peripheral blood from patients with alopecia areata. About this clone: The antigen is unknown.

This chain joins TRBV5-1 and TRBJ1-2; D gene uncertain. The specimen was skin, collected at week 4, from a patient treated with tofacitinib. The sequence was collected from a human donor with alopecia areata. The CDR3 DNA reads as TGCGCCAGCAGAAAGGGAGACCTGTATGGCTACACCTTC. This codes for CASRKGDLYGYTF.